The entry below describes one T cell receptor (beta chain). No antigen is known for it. Within one base of it there is no much larger clone, and no base qualities were kept. The time point label for this specimen denotes: week 11, during vaccination. Each vaccine dose was 300 ug of a 20-mer mutant IDH1 peptide in Montanide, given subcutaneously with topical imiquimod. Donors had newly diagnosed WHO grade 3 or 4 IDH1-mutant astrocytomas with loss of nuclear ATRX. The samples were drawn from NOA16, a multicentre, single-arm, open-label phase I trial in Germany that tested a mutant IDH1 peptide vaccine in humans for the first time. Genomic DNA for TCRB sequencing was extracted from EDTA blood using the DNeasy Blood and Tissue Kit. This sample is drawn from a study of a mutant IDH1 vaccine in newly diagnosed glioma (dated by TCRdb to the early 2020s). With respect to the entire study: Across visits V03 through V10, patients got a total of eight vaccinations, given in weeks 1, 3, 5, 7, 11, 15, 19 and 23. Peripheral blood samples were drawn at six visits, namely V03 (baseline), V05, V07, V10, V12 and V13. Prior to enrollment, patients had been given standard therapy consisting of radiotherapy alone, temozolomide alone, or radiochemotherapy with temozolomide, with the combination given to most patients. Vaccination started 4-6 weeks after radiotherapy alone, or was given together with temozolomide cycles in the groups whose treatment included chemotherapy. For exploratory analyses, longitudinal TCRB deep sequencing was carried out in 25 to 30 treated patients wherever samples were available. The approximately 30 treated patients were approximately 62% male and around 40% female, with a mean age of approximately 40 years.

V lost 5 bases and J lost 10 bases, and the count of bases not matched to a germline gene is 20. CDR1 SGHTA and CDR2 FQGTGA were looked up in the germline V gene. Including the terminal cysteine and phenylalanine, the CDR3 comprises 17 residues. The DNA shown is the 51-base CDR3, in frame from base 1. Findings and caveats that apply to the study as a whole: Across multiple MHC alleles, vaccine-induced immune responses were seen in roughly 93% of patients. Changes in the top peripheral T cell clonotypes picked up by TCRB sequencing did not appear to be linked to pseudoprogression. PBMC samples for TCRB deep sequencing were selected based on availability. According to the authors, sample limitations meant that analyses of patient blood samples could not be reproduced.

The receptor library was made with the immunoSEQ multiplex PCR assay. Rearranged TCR beta chain sequences were amplified with the hsTCRB Kit following the manufacturer's protocol. Sequencing of TCRB libraries was carried out on an Illumina MiSeq. The paper's processing steps were these. Demultiplexing, trimming and gene mapping were performed with the kit vendor's proprietary platform. TCRdb holds this immuneACCESS table with in-frame rearrangements only. Some clones are missing; in checked studies, unresolved V genes explain under half, and the rest has no known cause. Clone size and the V and J calls come from that table; the DNA yielded D and trimming. Present in this sample are some 60,000 clones, approximately 80% of which were seen just once. About 3.7% of the sample comes from the top ten.

The chain is made from TRBV7-3 and TRBJ2-1, and 7 junction bases match TRBD1. Sample: PBMCs, taken from a glioma patient whose treatment included an IDH1 peptide vaccine. The receptor comes from a young man with glioma. CDR3 loop: CASSRGGLLTSVNEQFF. The DNA is as follows: TGTGCCAGCAGCCGAGGGGGCCTTCTAACTTCGGTAAACGAGCAGTTCTTC.